One and the same sample provided the 24 T cell receptor beta chains below, sequenced in a study of T cell responses to AZD1222 COVID-19 vaccine. Profiling relied on immunoSEQ multiplex PCR, and the TCRdb table lists in-frame clones only, not all of them. The sample shows under 95,000 clones, 90% of them seen only once. The starting material was peripheral blood, obtained on day 0 of AZD1222 vaccination. Every receptor here comes from an adult in good health.

The V call is TRBV19, the J call TRBJ2-7; a weak D match, TRBD2 (5 bases). The CDR3 runs 15 residues. In germline, CDR1 is LNHDA, CDR2 SQIVND (reference sequence). With 7 bases removed from V and 3 bases from J, the gap between germline ends came to 19 bases. The CDR3: CASIAGQGINYEQYF. Here the CDR3 DNA reads TGTGCCAGTATCGCGGGTCAAGGGATAAACTACGAGCAGTACTTC.

The J gene is TRBJ1-1, the V gene TRBV27, with TRBD1 matching over 7 bases. Trimming removed 5 bases from V and 11 bases from J; junction bases left unmatched: 14. Looked up from germline, CDR1 is MNHEY and CDR2 is SMNVEV (reference sequence). This CDR3 has 14 residues. CDR3 nucleotide sequence: TGTGCCAGCAGTCCCTACGACAGGGCGACGCGGGCTTTCTTT. This sequence encodes CASSPYDRATRAFF.

This chain links TRBV2 with TRBJ2-7; the match to TRBD1 covers 8 bases. V lost 2 bases and J lost 7; bases outside the gene matches: 7. Germline CDR1 reads SNHLY; CDR2 reads FYNNEI. The CDR3 sequence is 14 residues long. Here the CDR3 reads CASSERTGPGEQYF. CDR3 DNA: TGTGCCAGCAGTGAAAGGACAGGGCCAGGTGAGCAGTACTTC.

This sequence joins TRBV11-2 and TRBJ2-7; D unclear. V dropped 7 bases and J dropped 3 bases, with 13 bases sitting between them. This CDR3 comprises 13 residues. Germline values: CDR1 SGHAT, CDR2 FQNNGV. The CDR3 DNA follows: TGTGCCAGCACCCTCCTAGGTGTCTACGAGCAGTACTTC. It codes for CASTLLGVYEQYF.

The chain has TRBV6-1 and TRBJ1-1, with D unresolved. Germline lookup yields CDR1 MNHNS and CDR2 SASEGT. This CDR3 comprises 13 residues. The ends were cut back, 3 bases at V and 1 base at J, with 6 bases in the middle. The CDR3 bases are TGTGCCAGCAGTGAGACCAGGAACACTGAAGCTTTCTTT. It yields the protein CASSETRNTEAFF.

The V and J genes are TRBV19 and TRBJ1-1, with no clear D. The V end lost 7 bases, the J end lost 0 bases, and 12 bases lay between the germline ends. The CDR3 consists of 14 residues. In germline, CDR1 is LNHDA, CDR2 SQIVND (reference sequence). For the CDR3, the DNA is TGTGCCAGTACCCCCCGCGCCGTGAACACTGAAGCTTTCTTT. Protein product: CASTPRAVNTEAFF.

The chain is built from TRBV5-4 and TRBJ2-5; tentatively, D is TRBD1 (6 bases). CDR1 SGHNT and CDR2 YYREEE come from the germline V gene (reference sequence). V lost 4 bases and J 5 bases, leaving 18 bases between the germline ends. The CDR3 runs to 15 residues. CDR3 coding DNA: TGTGCCAGCAGCCCTCCCGACAGGTTCGGGGAGACCCAGTACTTC. Protein product: CASSPPDRFGETQYF.

The rearrangement uses TRBV5-5 and TRBJ2-1; weak D call: TRBD1 (6 bases). CDR1 is SGHKS, CDR2 YYEKEE, per germline (reference sequence). The length of the CDR3 is 16 residues. Trimming took 0 bases from V and 0 from J, leaving 10 bases between them. CDR3: CASSLGQVYSYNEQFF. The CDR3 DNA is TGTGCCAGCAGCTTGGGACAGGTATACTCCTACAATGAGCAGTTCTTC. Full variable domain (missing parts from reference TRBV5-5 and TRBJ2-1): DAGVTQSPTHLIKTRGQQVTLRCSPISGHKSVSWYQQVLGQGPQFIFQYYEKEERGRGNFPDRFSARQFPNYSSELNVNALLLGDSALYLCASSLGQVYSYNEQFFGPGTRLTVL.

V gene TRBV30 combines with J gene TRBJ1-5; D is perhaps TRBD1 (5 bases). In germline, CDR1 is GTSNPN, CDR2 SVGIG (reference sequence). This CDR3 contains 16 residues. With 3 bases removed from V and 6 bases from J, the gap between germline ends came to 21 bases. CDR3 sequence reads: CAWRTVWGGSTQPQHF. CDR3 bases: TGTGCCTGGAGGACCGTCTGGGGGGGTTCTACTCAGCCCCAGCATTTT.

This chain connects TRBV24-1 to TRBJ1-2; possible D gene TRBD1, 6 bases. V lost 4 bases, J lost 10 bases, and 15 bases lay in between. Germline V lookup: CDR1 KGHDR, CDR2 SFDVKD. The length of the CDR3 is 13 residues. The CDR3 region has the DNA TGTGCCACCAGTGACCCAACGGGGGCAGACTACACCTTC. The encoded protein is CATSDPTGADYTF.

This rearrangement joins TRBV5-1 to TRBJ2-2; D uncertain. CDR1 SGHRS and CDR2 YFSETQ come from the germline V gene. V lost 0 bases and J lost 4, with 10 bases in between. CDR3 length: 15 amino acids. The CDR3 DNA sequence: TGCGCCAGCAGCTTGGAATGGCAGTCCACCGGGGAGCTGTTTTTT. Its protein is CASSLEWQSTGELFF.

As concerns this clone: The junction and the germline gene differ at one end; a read error may be behind it. The chain carries TRBV7-7 and TRBJ2-3; 8 nucleotides match TRBD2. From germline, CDR1 is SSHAT and CDR2 FNYEAQ (reference sequence). The CDR3 contains 15 residues. The CDR3 DNA is TGTGCTAGCAGCTCCTTAGCGGGGAGCACAGATACGCAGTATTTT. Protein sequence: CASSSLAGSTDTQYF.

V is TRBV7-2 and J is TRBJ1-6; D uncertain. Trimming cost V 1 base and J 3 bases, with 1 base left between them. The CDR3 has 13 amino acids. Germline-derived CDR1 and CDR2 are SGHTA and FQGNSA. The CDR3 DNA is TGTGCCAGCAGCTTAGACTATAATTCACCCCTCCACTTT. Its translation is CASSLDYNSPLHF.

The chain joins TRBV6-4 to TRBJ2-1, with 9 bases lining up with TRBD1. The V and J ends lost 0 bases and 8 bases, in that order; junction bases with no gene match: 5. This CDR3 spans 15 amino acids. Germline CDR1 is MRHNA and CDR2 is SNTAGT. CDR3 loop: CASSDSGQGQDEQFF. The DNA of the CDR3 is TGTGCCAGCAGTGACTCGGGACAGGGCCAGGATGAGCAGTTCTTC.

The V gene is TRBV12-5, the J gene TRBJ1-3; D is unresolved. V lost 1 base and J lost 2, with 3 bases in between. The length of the CDR3 is 13 residues. Germline CDR1 and CDR2: LGHNT and FRNRAP. In nucleotides, the CDR3 is TGTGCTAGTGGTTTGGGGGCTGGAAACACCATATATTTT. The encoded protein is CASGLGAGNTIYF.

The chain uses TRBV2 and TRBJ1-2, with D possibly TRBD1 on 6 matching bases. Germline V CDR1 and CDR2: SNHLY, FYNNEI. Trimming left V 6 bases short and J 6 bases short, with 14 bases between. The CDR3 runs 13 residues. The CDR3 DNA reads as TGTGCCAGCAGGCTACAGGGTGGACATGGCTACACCTTC. It specifies CASRLQGGHGYTF.

J is TRBJ2-5 and V is TRBV19, with a weak D call TRBD1 (7 bases). V was cut by 9 bases and J by 4 bases, with 18 bases left in between. Germline loops: CDR1 LNHDA, CDR2 SQIVND (reference sequence). The CDR3 runs 14 residues. The CDR3 loop reads CASKNRGGGETQYF. For the CDR3, the DNA is TGTGCCAGCAAAAACAGGGGAGGTGGAGAGACCCAGTACTTC.

The chain uses TRBV7-2 and TRBJ2-7; 12 bases map to TRBD2. The CDR3 spans 18 residues. Germline lookup yields CDR1 SGHTA and CDR2 FQGNSA. V lost 5 bases, J lost 0 bases, and 11 bases stayed unmatched. CDR3 sequence reads: CASSPRGGLAGPSYEQYF. CDR3 nucleotide sequence: TGTGCCAGCAGCCCTAGAGGTGGACTAGCGGGGCCCTCCTACGAGCAGTACTTC.

In nucleotides, the CDR3 is TGTGCCAGCAGCCCAGAAAGACAGGGGCCGTCAGGTGGGCCAGGTGAGCAGTTCTTC. Translated: CASSPERQGPSGGPGEQFF. This chain connects TRBV9 to TRBJ2-1, with 8 bases matching TRBD1. The length of the CDR3 is 19 residues. The germline V gene has CDR1 SGDLS and CDR2 YYNGEE. Losses at the gene ends were 4 bases for V and 9 bases for J; bases not matched to a gene: 24.

The chain recombines TRBV6-5 with TRBJ1-2, with D perhaps matching TRBD1 (5 bases). The CDR3 extends over 13 amino acids. CDR1 and CDR2 from the germline V gene are MNHEY and SVGAGI. V lost 6 bases to trimming and J lost 6 bases, with 14 bases between them. The CDR3 region is CASSLPSTDGYTF. Written as DNA, the CDR3 is TGTGCCAGCAGCCTCCCCTCGACAGATGGCTACACCTTC.

V usage is TRBV6-5 and J usage is TRBJ2-4; D ambiguous. The CDR3 covers 13 residues. CDR1 MNHEY and CDR2 SVGAGI come from the germline V gene. Trimming took 8 bases from V and 6 from J, leaving 14 bases between them. The CDR3 DNA sequence: TGTGCCAGCGGGAAGAGTCCAGGAAACATTCAGTACTTC. Its translation is CASGKSPGNIQYF.

In its sample, this clone was seen a few times. The gene calls are TRBV7-9 and TRBJ1-6, with 9 nucleotides matching TRBD1. Germline values: CDR1 SEHNR, CDR2 FQNEAQ (reference sequence). The CDR3 sequence is 17 residues long. J gave up 10 bases and V 0 bases, and 10 bases lay outside the gene matches. The CDR3 bases are TGTGCCAGCAGCTTAGCGAGGGGACAGGGCCGAGCCTCACCCCTCCACTTT. It yields the protein CASSLARGQGRASPLHF.

Turning to this clone: The germline gene is not matched at one end of the junction; a read error may be the cause. The chain has TRBV7-7 and TRBJ2-2; 8 nucleotides agree with TRBD1. Germline V gene data show CDR1 as SSHAT and CDR2 as FNYEAQ (reference sequence). There are 16 residues in the CDR3. CDR3 in DNA: TGTGCTAGCAGCTTCAGGGGGCCCATGAACACCGGGGAGCTGTTTTTT. Amino acid sequence: CASSFRGPMNTGELFF.

This sequence joins TRBV15 and TRBJ1-4; no reliable D call. This CDR3 comprises 14 residues. V was pared by 2 bases and J by 7 bases, with 11 bases between. Per germline, CDR1 LNHNV and CDR2 YYDKDF (reference sequence). DNA for the CDR3: TGTGCCACCAGCAGAACGGGAGCCGGTGAAAAACTGTTTTTT. Encoded protein: CATSRTGAGEKLFF.